This entry lists 11 T cell receptor beta chains sequenced from one sample in a study of CD8 T cells in ankylosing spondylitis (TCRdb year 2017). These receptors are not linked to any known antigen. Library creation used 5' RACE. The sequencer listed for this sample is Illumina HiSeq 2500. The public reads were run again by TCRdb, first through fastp at Q25 and then through MiXCR, and only productive beta chains were kept. Entries that share a CDR3 protein sequence are merged under the most common genes and DNA. This sample holds 470,000 or so distinct CDR3 sequences; more than 25% were observed only once. The top ten hold over 0.8% of the sample. General findings and caveats noted by the study authors: A TCR beta motif of eight highly homologous amino acid variants appeared characteristic of blood from ankylosing spondylitis patients.

The sequencing sample was made of blood, either unsorted or a sorted T cell fraction (not recorded which). All receptors derive from a male donor with ankylosing spondylitis.

This rearrangement joins TRBV11-2 to TRBJ2-7, with D hard to call. Trimming removed 3 bases from V and 3 bases from J, with 12 bases in between. The CDR3 is 14 residues long. CDR1 and CDR2 (germline): SGHAT, FQNNGV. Here the CDR3 reads CASSFSRTSYEQYF. In DNA, the CDR3 is TGTGCCAGCAGCTTTTCCCGGACCAGCTACGAGCAGTACTTC.

This chain uses TRBV10-2 with TRBJ2-3; 14 nucleotides match TRBD2. Germline trimming cut 8 bases from V and 1 base from J; bases unmatched to any gene: 11. CDR3 size: 18 residues. CDR1 is WSHSY and CDR2 is SAAADI in the germline V gene. CDR3 in amino acids: CASASGTSGSQGTDTQYF. The CDR3 coding sequence is TGCGCCAGCGCCTCCGGGACTAGCGGGAGTCAAGGCACAGATACGCAGTATTTT.

The chain carries TRBV7-2 and TRBJ1-1, with D possibly matching TRBD1 (6 bases). The CDR3 runs to 14 residues. Trimming shortened V by 4 bases and J by 7 bases, and 16 bases separated the two germline ends. The germline CDR1 and CDR2 sequences are SGHTA and FQGNSA. CDR3 residues: CASSSARGMGEAFF. The CDR3 DNA follows: TGTGCCAGCAGCTCTGCCAGGGGTATGGGTGAAGCTTTCTTT.

The V gene is TRBV11-2, the J gene TRBJ2-1, with 7 bases lining up with TRBD2. Germline-derived CDR1 and CDR2 are SGHAT and FQNNGV. The CDR3 loop spans 15 amino acids. V gave up 1 base and J gave up 4 bases; unmatched junction bases: 4. The CDR3 sequence is CASSLVASGYNEQFF. DNA of the CDR3: TGTGCCAGCAGCTTAGTGGCTAGCGGATACAATGAGCAGTTCTTC.

Only a few counts were recorded for this clonotype. CDR3 region: CSGCENRGRSTEAFF. The CDR3 coding sequence is TGCAGCGGGTGCGAAAACAGGGGGCGTAGCACTGAAGCTTTCTTT. The gene calls are TRBV29-1 and TRBJ1-1; TRBD1 agrees at 9 bases. This CDR3 has 15 residues. V shed 7 bases and J 4 bases; nucleotides not matched to a gene: 13. CDR1 is SQVTM, CDR2 ANQGSEA, per germline.

This sequence joins TRBV5-6 and TRBJ2-5; perhaps TRBD1 as D (6 bases). Trimming stripped 5 bases from V and 2 bases from J, with 16 bases between. The CDR3 spans 15 residues. From germline, CDR1 is SGHDT and CDR2 YYEEEE. The CDR3 sequence is CASSHLTGSQETQYF. CDR3 DNA sequence: TGTGCCAGCAGTCACCTAACAGGGAGTCAAGAGACCCAGTACTTC.

The rearrangement links TRBV12-3 or TRBV12-4 to TRBJ1-3; the D is unclear. This CDR3 comprises 13 residues. V was shortened by 5 bases and J by 6 bases, with 11 bases between the two germline ends. This chain's CDR3 is CASSGGSLNTIYF. CDR3 bases: TGTGCCAGCAGTGGAGGTAGCCTAAACACCATATATTTT.

This clonotype was counted between two and nine times. This chain joins TRBV27 and TRBJ1-1, with D uncertain. The V end lost 3 bases, the J end lost 4 bases, and 15 bases lay between the germline ends. The CDR3 runs 15 residues. In germline, CDR1 is MNHEY, CDR2 SMNVEV (reference sequence). The CDR3 sequence: CASSFDTEGGTEAFF. The DNA of the CDR3 is TGTGCCAGCAGTTTCGACACCGAAGGTGGCACTGAAGCTTTCTTT.

The V and J genes are TRBV18 and TRBJ2-5; 8 bases map to TRBD1. Looked up from germline, CDR1 is KGHSH and CDR2 is LQKENI. The CDR3 runs 14 residues. The trim removed 6 bases at V and 0 bases at J, leaving 3 bases unmatched. CDR3 sequence (DNA): TGTGCCAGCTCGCGGGACAGGCACCAAGAGACCCAGTACTTC. Encoded protein: CASSRDRHQETQYF.

This clonotype was counted only a few times. CDR3 in amino acids: CASSGTSGTDEQFF. DNA of the CDR3: TGTGCCAGTAGCGGGACTAGCGGGACCGATGAGCAGTTCTTC. This chain joins TRBV19 and TRBJ2-1, with 13 bases fitting TRBD2. Germline V gene lookup returns CDR1 LNHDA and CDR2 SQIVND (reference sequence). With V trimmed by 6 bases and J by 8 bases, 4 bases remained unmatched. This CDR3 has 14 residues.

This clonotype was seen only a few times. J is TRBJ2-7 and V is TRBV20-1; the D gene is possibly TRBD2 (6 bases). The CDR3 sequence is 12 residues long. Trimming left V 5 bases short and J 7 bases short, with 15 bases between. CDR1 and CDR2 from the germline V gene are DFQATT and SNEGSKA (reference sequence). The chain's CDR3 is CSAPGVSPEQYF. The CDR3 nucleotides read TGCAGTGCTCCGGGAGTTAGTCCGGAGCAGTACTTC.